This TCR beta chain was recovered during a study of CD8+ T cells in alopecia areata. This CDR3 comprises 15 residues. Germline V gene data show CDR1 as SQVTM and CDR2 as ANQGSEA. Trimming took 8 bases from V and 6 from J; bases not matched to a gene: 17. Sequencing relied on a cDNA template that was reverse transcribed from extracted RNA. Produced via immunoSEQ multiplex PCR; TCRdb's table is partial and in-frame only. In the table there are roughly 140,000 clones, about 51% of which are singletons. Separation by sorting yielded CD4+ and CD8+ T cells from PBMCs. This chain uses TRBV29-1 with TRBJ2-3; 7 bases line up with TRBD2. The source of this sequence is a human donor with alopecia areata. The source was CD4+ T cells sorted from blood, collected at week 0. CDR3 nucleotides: TGCAGCACGGCGGGTAGGGGAGGGCCCGGGGATACGCAGTATTTT. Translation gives CSTAGRGGPGDTQYF.